This TCR beta chain was recorded in a study of blood T cell repertoires in COVID-19. Study summary: Spain, Italy and the United States supplied samples that represented acute and convalescent COVID-19. PBMCs, B-cell-depleted T cells, or T cells were the source of the cDNA or gDNA that made up the material.

The CDR3 runs to 14 residues. Trimming took 5 bases from V and 7 from J; bases not matched to a gene: 11. Germline V gene data show CDR1 as MNHEY and CDR2 as SMNVEV (reference sequence). Original analysis: Researchers report that nucleated cell counts were estimated from reference gene primer amplification. The data were produced by immunoSEQ multiplex PCR, yet TCRdb's version contains in-frame clones alone and is incomplete. That table gives V, J and clone size, and the DNA gave D and trimming. The sample holds 370,000 or so clones, more than 75% seen once. Sequencing used peripheral blood. The chain combines TRBV27 with TRBJ2-7, with TRBD2 matching over 7 bases. The clonotype was recovered from a human donor with acute or convalescent COVID-19. The donor label of this sample is uncertain. CDR3 sequence reads: CASSGWGGAGEQYF. CDR3 nucleotide sequence: TGTGCCAGCAGTGGCTGGGGGGGTGCTGGGGAGCAGTACTTC.